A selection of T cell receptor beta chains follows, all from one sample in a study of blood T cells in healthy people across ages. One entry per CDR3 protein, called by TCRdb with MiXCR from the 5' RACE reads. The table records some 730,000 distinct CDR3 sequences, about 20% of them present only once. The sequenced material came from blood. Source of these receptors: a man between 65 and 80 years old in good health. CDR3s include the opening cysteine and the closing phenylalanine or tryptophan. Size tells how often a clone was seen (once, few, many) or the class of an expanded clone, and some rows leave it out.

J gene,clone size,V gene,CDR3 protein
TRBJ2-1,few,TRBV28,CASSPHLAGGYNNEQFF
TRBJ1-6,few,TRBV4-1,CASSQEGPLGNSPLHF
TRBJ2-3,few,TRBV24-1,CATSDPGIDTQYF
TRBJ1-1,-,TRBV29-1,CSVESQGNTEAFF
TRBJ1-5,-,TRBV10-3,CAIRDREDGQPQHF
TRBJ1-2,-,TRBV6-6,CASSFLGGYTF
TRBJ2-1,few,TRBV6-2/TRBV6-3,CASSPSGRGHEQFF
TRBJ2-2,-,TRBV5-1,CASSFFLASTGELFF
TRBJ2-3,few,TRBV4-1,CASSQEVVTGADTQYF
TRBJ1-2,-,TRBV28,CASSRGDSYGYTF
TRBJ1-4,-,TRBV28,CASSPQGVGEKLFF
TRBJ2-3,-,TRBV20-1,CSASRGQGSTDTQYF
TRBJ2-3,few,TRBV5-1,CASSLVRPIMDTQYF
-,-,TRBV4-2,CASSQDPAVSLETQYF
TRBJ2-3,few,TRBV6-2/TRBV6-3,CASSYRESGAFTDTQYF
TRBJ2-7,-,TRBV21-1,CASSKVGLADYEQYF
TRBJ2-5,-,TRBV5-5,CASSLSGQGGLETQYF
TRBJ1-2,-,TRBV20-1,CSAADRNYGYTF
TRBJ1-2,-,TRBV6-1,CASSEARLPNYGYTF
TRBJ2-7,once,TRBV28,CASSQSVAYEQYF
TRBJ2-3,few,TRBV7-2,CASRRGLALSTDTQYF
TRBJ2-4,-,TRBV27,CASSRTVQNIQYF
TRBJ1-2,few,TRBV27,CASSLSVGGIYGYTF
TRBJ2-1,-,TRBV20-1,CSPTTNSYNEQFF
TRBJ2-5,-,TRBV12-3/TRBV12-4,CASSVTRDSETQYF
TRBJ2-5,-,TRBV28,CATHEQGGWETQYF
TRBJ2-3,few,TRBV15,CATSRVGGAADTQYF
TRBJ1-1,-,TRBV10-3,CAIRDQNGAFF
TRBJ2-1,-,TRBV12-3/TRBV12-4,CASTQQVYNEQFF
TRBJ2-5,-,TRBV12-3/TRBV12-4,CASKVGETQYF
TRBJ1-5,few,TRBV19,CASSKGRANQPQHF
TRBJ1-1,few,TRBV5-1,CASSQNPDRPNTEAFF
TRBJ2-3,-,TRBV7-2,CASSLTGTITDTQYF
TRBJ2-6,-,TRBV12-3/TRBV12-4,CASSPGQGWVGANVLTF
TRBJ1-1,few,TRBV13,CASSLGTTLFPTEAFF
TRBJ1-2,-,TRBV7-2,CASSLALQGGGGYTF
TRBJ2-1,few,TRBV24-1,CATSDGGTGRDNEQFF
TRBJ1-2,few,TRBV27,CASSLQQGYGYTF
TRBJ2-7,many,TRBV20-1,CSARDSEGDSSPRWYEQYF
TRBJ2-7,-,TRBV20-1,CSASRAPITEQYF
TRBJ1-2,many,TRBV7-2,CASSLDRGGYTF
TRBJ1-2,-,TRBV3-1,CASSQESCPVGGYTF
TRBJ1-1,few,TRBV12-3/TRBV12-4,CASTATGYTEAFF
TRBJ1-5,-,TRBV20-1,CSARAGNSGNQPQHF
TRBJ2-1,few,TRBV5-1,CASSLVGQASYNEQFF
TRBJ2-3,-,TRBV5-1,CASTTQGAKTDTQCF
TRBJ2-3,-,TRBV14,CASSQEAGKVPDTQYF
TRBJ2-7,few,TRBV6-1,CASSSSGTGSNEQYF
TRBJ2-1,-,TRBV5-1,CASGLLAGGSVEQLF
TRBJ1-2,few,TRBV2,CASSVSGGVGYTF
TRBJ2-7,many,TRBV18,CASSPGTSNYEQYF
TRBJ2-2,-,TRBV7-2,CASSLVVSENTGELFF
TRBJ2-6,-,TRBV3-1,CASSPIAGISGANVLTF
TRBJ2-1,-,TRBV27,CASSFNRGGDSYNEQFF
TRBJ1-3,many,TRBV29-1,CSVGSSGNTIYF